This entry is about one T cell receptor beta chain. Its antigen is unknown. With a much larger clone just one base away, this may be a read error. In this CDR3 the conserved last residue, phenylalanine or tryptophan, is missing, so a read error is likely. No cell sorting was done before RNA was extracted from the tissue. This sample is drawn from a study of tumor and adjacent non-tumor tissue in lung cancer. For the study at large: The cohort had 12 adenocarcinoma, 2 squamous cell and 1 small cell patients. Patients were aged roughly 30 to 76, 9 to 10 men and roughly 5 women, stage I to III. Findings and limits, study-wide: Higher tumor TCR diversity was associated with shorter survival. Significantly higher TCR diversity was found in tumor than normal lung.

The CDR3 is made up of 15 amino acids. Trimming took 4 bases from V and 7 from J, leaving 20 bases between them. In germline, CDR1 is SQVTM, CDR2 ANQGSEA. Three rounds of nested PCR, following a modified ARM-PCR protocol, produced the TCRbeta library. TCRdb used MiXCR to reprocess the multiplex PCR reads, holding one entry per CDR3 protein. The sample includes around 86,000 distinct CDR3 sequences, 55% to 80% seen only once; the top ten take about a tenth. The specimen sequenced was lung tumor tissue. The receptor's source is a woman aged 40 to 49 with non-small cell lung cancer. The genes are TRBV29-1 and TRBJ2-4; a possible D gene is TRBD1 (7 bases). The CDR3 DNA follows: TGCAGCGTTGGGGGACTGACAGGGAGTAGGAACATTCAGTACCTC. Translated, it gives CSVGGLTGSRNIQYL.